This T cell receptor beta chain was observed in a study of blood T cell repertoires in COVID-19. Using immunoSEQ multiplex PCR, the repertoire was profiled, and TCRdb retains in-frame clones only, with some absent. The repertoire has about 64,000 clones, around nine tenths of them found once; the top ten carry about a tenth. The receptor comes from a woman aged 40 to 49 who had recovered from COVID-19. The sequencing sample was made of PBMCs or T cells enriched from blood (not recorded which).

For the CDR3, the DNA is TGCGCCAGCAGGCTGGGACAGGGGAGCACTGAAGCTTTCTTT. This gives the protein CASRLGQGSTEAFF. The V gene is TRBV5-1, the J gene TRBJ1-1; 10 bases match TRBD1. CDR1 and CDR2 (germline): SGHRS, YFSETQ. Unmatched junction bases numbered 5, after V lost 5 bases and J lost 4 bases. This CDR3 comprises 14 residues.